Presented here are 10 T cell receptor beta chains from one specimen sequenced in a study of T-cell reconstitution after alpha-beta-depleted transplantation in children. Unique molecular identifiers were built into the TCRbeta library. TCRdb itself ran the PCR reads through MiXCR, one entry per CDR3 protein. The repertoire holds around 440,000 distinct CDR3 sequences, roughly a tenth seen once, with 2% to 2.5% in the top ten. This specimen was PBMCs, taken before TCRalphabeta/CD19-depleted stem cell transplant. Source of these receptors: a child aged 2 to 10 with inherited bone marrow failure, due to receive a stem cell transplant.

The chain has TRBV21-1 and TRBJ1-5; TRBD1, the table's D call, was not compared with the DNA. TRBV21-1 corresponds to a pseudogene. The CDR3 is made up of 18 amino acids. The CDR3 sequence is CASSRKWGRRGSGQPQHF. The CDR3 DNA sequence: TGTGCCAGCAGCAGAAAATGGGGTAGGAGAGGGAGCGGTCAGCCCCAGCATTTT.

This clonotype was detected many times. The V call is TRBV4-2, the J call TRBJ2-7; D unresolved. The ends were cut back, 1 base at V and 6 bases at J, with 10 bases in the middle. Germline lookup yields CDR1 LGHNA and CDR2 YNFKEQ. This CDR3 is built from 13 residues. The CDR3 spells CASSQGKSGEQYF. CDR3 bases: TGTGCCAGCAGCCAAGGAAAGTCGGGCGAGCAGTACTTC.

This clonotype appeared a few times. The chain links TRBV10-3 to TRBJ2-1; D unresolved. Trimming removed 0 bases at V and 7 bases at J, with 10 bases between. The germline CDR1 and CDR2 sequences are ENHRY and SYGVKD. The CDR3 is 14 residues long. CDR3 nucleotide sequence: TGTGCCATCAGTGAGTCGGGCGCTTTAAATGAGCAGTTCTTC. It is translated as CAISESGALNEQFF.

V and J are TRBV6-2 or TRBV6-3 and TRBJ2-7; 8 nucleotides align to TRBD1. This CDR3 is 14 amino acids long. Germline V gene sequence: CDR1 MNHEY, CDR2 SVGEGT. The V segment lost 10 bases and the J segment 9 bases; nucleotides outside the gene matches: 17. The CDR3 loop reads CAISTGQGVVGQYF. DNA for the CDR3: TGTGCCATCTCTACCGGACAGGGCGTGGTGGGGCAGTACTTC.

This clonotype was seen at least ten times. The chain recombines TRBV9 with TRBJ2-5; maybe TRBD2 (5 bases). The CDR3 covers 15 residues. In germline, CDR1 is SGDLS, CDR2 YYNGEE. V shed 2 bases and J shed 3 bases, with 14 bases lying between them. CDR3: CASSVSPAREETQYF. The CDR3 DNA reads TGTGCCAGCAGCGTGAGCCCCGCGAGGGAAGAGACCCAGTACTTC. The variable domain in full, completed from reference TRBV9 and TRBJ2-5, reads DSGVTQTPKHLITATGQRVTLRCSPRSGDLSVYWYQQSLDQGLQFLIQYYNGEERAKGNILERFSAQQFPDLHSELNLSSLELGDSALYFCASSVSPAREETQYFGPGTRLLVL.

This clonotype showed up many times. J is TRBJ2-2 and V is TRBV27; D remains unclear. This CDR3 is 14 amino acids long. CDR1 and CDR2 (germline): MNHEY, SMNVEV (reference sequence). Between the trimmed V and J ends, which lost 7 bases and 4 bases, there was a span of 13 bases. The CDR3 DNA follows: TGTGCCAGCACACCATACCTGGGCACCGGGGAGCTGTTTTTT. This sequence encodes CASTPYLGTGELFF.

This clonotype was seen many times. The rearrangement joins TRBV4-3 to TRBJ2-1; D is possibly TRBD1 or TRBD2 (5 bases each). Germline loops: CDR1 LGHNA, CDR2 YSLEER. This CDR3 comprises 16 residues. Between the trimmed V and J ends, which lost 5 bases and 6 bases, there was a span of 20 bases. The CDR3 reads CASSVLQWDRSNEQFF. As DNA, the CDR3 is TGCGCCAGCAGCGTGCTCCAGTGGGACCGAAGCAATGAGCAGTTCTTC.

This clonotype has at least ten counts. The chain carries TRBV5-5 and TRBJ1-2; 11 bases match TRBD1. From germline, CDR1 is SGHKS and CDR2 YYEKEE (reference sequence). Trimming at V came to 4 bases and at J to 8 bases, leaving 10 bases not matched to a gene. The CDR3 has 15 amino acids. The CDR3 here is CASSPDRGPGEGYTF. The DNA of the CDR3 is TGTGCCAGCAGCCCGGACAGGGGGCCCGGTGAAGGCTACACCTTC.

This clonotype was detected ten times or more. The chain employs TRBV4-3 and TRBJ2-1; D gene unclear. CDR1 is LGHNA and CDR2 is YSLEER in the germline V gene. Trimming removed 0 bases at V and 10 bases at J, with 10 bases between. CDR3 length: 13 residues. The CDR3 sequence is CASSQDGTTEQFF. Written as DNA, the CDR3 is TGCGCCAGCAGCCAAGACGGAACCACAGAGCAGTTCTTC.

In its sample, this clonotype was seen many times. This chain links TRBV15 with TRBJ2-7; 7 nucleotides line up with TRBD1. J lost 5 bases, V lost 0 bases, and 4 bases had no gene match. Germline lookup yields CDR1 LNHNV and CDR2 YYDKDF (reference sequence). The length of the CDR3 is 14 residues. Here the CDR3 DNA reads TGTGCCACCAGCAGAGATCGGACAGGACACGAGCAGTACTTC. Residues: CATSRDRTGHEQYF.